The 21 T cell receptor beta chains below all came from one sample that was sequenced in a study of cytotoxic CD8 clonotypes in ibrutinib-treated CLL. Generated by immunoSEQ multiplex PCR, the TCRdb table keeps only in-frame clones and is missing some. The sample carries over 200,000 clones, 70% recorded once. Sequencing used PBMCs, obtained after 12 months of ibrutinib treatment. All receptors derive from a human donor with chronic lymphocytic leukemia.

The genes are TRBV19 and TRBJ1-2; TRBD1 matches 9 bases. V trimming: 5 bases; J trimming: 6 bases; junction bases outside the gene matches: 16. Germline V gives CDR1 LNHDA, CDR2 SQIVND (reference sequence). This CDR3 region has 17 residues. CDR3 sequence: CASSWRTGVNSDNGYTF. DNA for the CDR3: TGTGCCAGTAGTTGGAGGACAGGGGTAAATTCTGATAATGGCTACACCTTC.

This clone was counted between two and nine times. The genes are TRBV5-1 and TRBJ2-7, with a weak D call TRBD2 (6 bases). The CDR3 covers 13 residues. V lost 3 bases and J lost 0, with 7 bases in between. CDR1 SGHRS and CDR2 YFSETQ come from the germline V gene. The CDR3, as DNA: TGCGCCAGCAGCTGGGACTTCTCCTACGAGCAGTACTTC. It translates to CASSWDFSYEQYF.

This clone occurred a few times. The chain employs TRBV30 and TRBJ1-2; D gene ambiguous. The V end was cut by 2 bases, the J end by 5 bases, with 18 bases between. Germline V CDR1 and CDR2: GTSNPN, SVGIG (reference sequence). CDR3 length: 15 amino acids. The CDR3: CAWSFSPPGGYGYTF. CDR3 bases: TGTGCCTGGAGTTTCTCCCCCCCGGGAGGGTATGGCTACACCTTC.

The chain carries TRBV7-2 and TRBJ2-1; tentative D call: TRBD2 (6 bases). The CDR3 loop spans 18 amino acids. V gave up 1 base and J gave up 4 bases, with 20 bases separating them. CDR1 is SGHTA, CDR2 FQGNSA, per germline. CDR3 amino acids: CASSLGAGGDPRYNEQFF. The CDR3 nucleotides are TGTGCCAGCAGCTTAGGAGCGGGCGGGGACCCTAGGTACAATGAGCAGTTCTTC. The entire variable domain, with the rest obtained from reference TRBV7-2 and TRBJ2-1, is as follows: GAGVSQSPSNKVTEKGKDVELRCDPISGHTALYWYRQSLGQGLEFLIYFQGNSAPDKSGLPSDRFSAERTGGSVSTLTIQRTQQEDSAVYLCASSLGAGGDPRYNEQFFGPGTRLTVL.

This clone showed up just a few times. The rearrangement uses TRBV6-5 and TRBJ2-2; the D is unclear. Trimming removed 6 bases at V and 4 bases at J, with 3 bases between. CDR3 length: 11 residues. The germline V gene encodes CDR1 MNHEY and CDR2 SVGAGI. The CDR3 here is CASRTTGELFF. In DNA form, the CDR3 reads TGTGCCAGCAGGACCACCGGGGAGCTGTTTTTT.

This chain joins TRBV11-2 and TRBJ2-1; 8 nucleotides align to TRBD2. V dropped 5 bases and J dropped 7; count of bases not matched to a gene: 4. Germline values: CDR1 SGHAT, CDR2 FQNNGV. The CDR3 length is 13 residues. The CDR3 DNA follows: TGTGCCAGCAGCCCCGGGACTAGAAATGAGCAGTTCTTC. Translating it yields CASSPGTRNEQFF.

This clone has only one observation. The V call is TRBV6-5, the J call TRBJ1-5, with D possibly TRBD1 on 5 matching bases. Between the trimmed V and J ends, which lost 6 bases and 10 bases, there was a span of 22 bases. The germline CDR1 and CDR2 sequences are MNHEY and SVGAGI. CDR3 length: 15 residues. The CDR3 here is CASRRSGSGTQPQHF. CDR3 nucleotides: TGTGCCAGCAGGCGGTCAGGTTCCGGGACTCAACCCCAGCATTTT.

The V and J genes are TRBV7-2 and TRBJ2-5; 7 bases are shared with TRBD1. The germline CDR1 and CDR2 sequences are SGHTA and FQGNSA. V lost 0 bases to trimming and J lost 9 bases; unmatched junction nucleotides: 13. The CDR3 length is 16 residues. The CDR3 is CASSLAIGGRMFAQYF. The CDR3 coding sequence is TGTGCCAGCAGCTTAGCCATAGGGGGCAGAATGTTCGCCCAGTACTTC.

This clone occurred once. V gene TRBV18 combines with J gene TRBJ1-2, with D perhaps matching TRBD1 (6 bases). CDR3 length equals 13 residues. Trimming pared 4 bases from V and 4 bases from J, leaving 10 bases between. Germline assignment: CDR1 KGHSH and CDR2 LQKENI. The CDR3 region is CASSLPGAYGYTF. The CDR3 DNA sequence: TGTGCCAGCTCACTCCCAGGGGCCTATGGCTACACCTTC.

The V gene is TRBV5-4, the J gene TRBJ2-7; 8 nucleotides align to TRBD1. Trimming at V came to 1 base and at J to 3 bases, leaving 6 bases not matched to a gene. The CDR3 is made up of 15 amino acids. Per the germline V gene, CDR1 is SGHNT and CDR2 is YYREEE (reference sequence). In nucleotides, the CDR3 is TGTGCCAGCAGCTTGTACGGGACAGGCATCTACGAGCAGTACTTC. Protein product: CASSLYGTGIYEQYF.

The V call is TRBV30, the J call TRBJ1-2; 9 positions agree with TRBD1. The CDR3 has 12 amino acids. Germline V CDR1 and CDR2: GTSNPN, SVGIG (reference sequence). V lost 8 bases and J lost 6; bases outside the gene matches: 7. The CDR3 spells CAGGRTGDGYTF. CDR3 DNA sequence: TGTGCCGGGGGAAGGACAGGGGATGGCTACACCTTC.

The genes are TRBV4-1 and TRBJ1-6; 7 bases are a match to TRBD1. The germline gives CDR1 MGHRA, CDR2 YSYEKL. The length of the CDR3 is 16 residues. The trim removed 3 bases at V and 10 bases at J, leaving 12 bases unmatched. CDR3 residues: CASSHHGQDGASPLHF. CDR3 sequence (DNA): TGCGCCAGCAGCCACCACGGACAGGACGGGGCCTCACCCCTCCACTTT.

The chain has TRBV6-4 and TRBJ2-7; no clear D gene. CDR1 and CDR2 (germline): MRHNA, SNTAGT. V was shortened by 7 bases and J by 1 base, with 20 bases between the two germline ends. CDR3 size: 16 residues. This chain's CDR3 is CASKSLSLGASYEQYF. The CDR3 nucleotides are TGTGCCAGCAAGAGTCTGTCCCTCGGCGCGTCCTACGAGCAGTACTTC.

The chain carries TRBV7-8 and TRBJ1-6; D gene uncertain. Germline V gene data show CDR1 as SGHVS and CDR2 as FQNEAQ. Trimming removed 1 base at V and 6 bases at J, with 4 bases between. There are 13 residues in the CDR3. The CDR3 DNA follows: TGTGCCAGCAGCTTAGAGGGTAATTCACCCCTCCACTTT. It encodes CASSLEGNSPLHF.

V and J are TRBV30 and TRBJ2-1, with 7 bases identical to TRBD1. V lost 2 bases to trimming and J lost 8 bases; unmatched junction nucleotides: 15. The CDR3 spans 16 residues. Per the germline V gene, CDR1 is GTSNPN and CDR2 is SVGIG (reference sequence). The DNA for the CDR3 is TGTGCCTGGAGTAGGCTTGGGACAGCCGATGGAGATGAGCAGTTCTTC. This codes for CAWSRLGTADGDEQFF.

CDR3 in amino acids: CASSLVLVLAGGEQFF. Written as DNA, the CDR3 is TGTGCCAGCAGCTTAGTTCTAGTTTTAGCGGGAGGAGAGCAGTTCTTC. This chain joins TRBV7-6 and TRBJ2-1, with TRBD2 identical over 10 bases. CDR1 SGHVS and CDR2 FNYEAQ come from the germline V gene. After removal of 1 base from V and 10 bases from J, the junction contained 10 bases not matched to a gene. This CDR3 is built from 16 residues.

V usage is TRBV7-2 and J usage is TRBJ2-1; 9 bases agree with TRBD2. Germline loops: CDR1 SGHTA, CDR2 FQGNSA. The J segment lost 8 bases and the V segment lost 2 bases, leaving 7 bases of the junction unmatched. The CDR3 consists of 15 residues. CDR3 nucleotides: TGTGCCAGCAGCTTACAGGCTAGCGGGACCCATGAGCAGTTCTTC. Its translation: CASSLQASGTHEQFF.

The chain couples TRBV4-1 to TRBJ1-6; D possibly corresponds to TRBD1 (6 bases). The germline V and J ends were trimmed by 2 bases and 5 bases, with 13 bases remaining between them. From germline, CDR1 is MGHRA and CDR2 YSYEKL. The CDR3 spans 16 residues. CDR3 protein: CASSQKVAGDNSPLHF. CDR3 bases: TGCGCCAGCAGCCAAAAGGTGGCAGGGGATAATTCACCCCTCCACTTT.

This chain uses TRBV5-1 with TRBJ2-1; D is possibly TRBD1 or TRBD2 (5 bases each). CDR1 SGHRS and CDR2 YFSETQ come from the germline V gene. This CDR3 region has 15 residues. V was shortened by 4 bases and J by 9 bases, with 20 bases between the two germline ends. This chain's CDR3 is CASSRDPTIASEQFF. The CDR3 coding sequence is TGCGCCAGCAGCCGGGACCCCACCATAGCCAGTGAGCAGTTCTTC. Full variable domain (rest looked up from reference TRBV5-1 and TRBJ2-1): KAGVTQTPRYLIKTRGQQVTLSCSPISGHRSVSWYQQTPGQGLQFLFEYFSETQRNKGNFPGRFSGRQFSNSRSEMNVSTLELGDSALYLCASSRDPTIASEQFFGPGTRLTVL.

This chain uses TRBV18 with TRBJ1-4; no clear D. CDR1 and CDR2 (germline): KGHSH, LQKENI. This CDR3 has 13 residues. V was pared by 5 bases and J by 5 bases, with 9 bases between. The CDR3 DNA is TGTGCCAGCTCAAGGGCCATAAATGAAAAACTGTTTTTT. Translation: CASSRAINEKLFF.

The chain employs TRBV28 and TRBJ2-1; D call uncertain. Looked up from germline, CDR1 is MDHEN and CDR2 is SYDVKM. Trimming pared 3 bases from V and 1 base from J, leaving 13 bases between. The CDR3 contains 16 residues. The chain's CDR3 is CASSFSQRLSYNEQFF. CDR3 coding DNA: TGTGCCAGCAGTTTCAGCCAGCGTCTGTCCTACAATGAGCAGTTCTTC. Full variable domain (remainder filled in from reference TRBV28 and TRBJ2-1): DVKVTQSSRYLVKRTGEKVFLECVQDMDHENMFWYRQDPGLGLRLIYFSYDVKMKEKGDIPEGYSVSREKKERFSLILESASTNQTSMYLCASSFSQRLSYNEQFFGPGTRLTVL.